These T cell receptor beta chains were read from a single sample in a study of beta chain features in type 1 diabetes. Produced via immunoSEQ multiplex PCR; TCRdb's table is partial and in-frame only. The data contain approximately 260,000 clones, around 25% of them seen just once; the ten biggest clones take up roughly 0.011%. The specimen sequenced was naive CD4+ T cells from blood. The receptors shown here come from a woman in her 30s with type 1 diabetes. The conserved cysteine and the conserved F or W are not part of the CDR3 here. The order of the fields is CDR3 length, J gene, V gene, clone size, CDR3 protein. A clone size is listed for some rows: how often the clone was seen (once, few, many), or a class if it is expanded.

9 | TRBJ2-7 | TRBV29-1 | NA | SVATGNEQY
13 | TRBJ2-7 | TRBV19 | once | ASSIDRIGSYEQY
15 | TRBJ2-1 | TRBV7-9 | few | ASRRTSGTSSYNEQF
13 | TRBJ1-1 | TRBV30 | few | AWSAIGGVNTEAF
13 | TRBJ2-5 | TRBV9 | NA | ASSVGASSGETQY
10 | TRBJ2-3 | TRBV5-4 | NA | ASSLILDTQY
9 | TRBJ2-7 | TRBV7-9 | NA | ASSLARLLY
10 | TRBJ1-1 | TRBV6-6 | few | ASYVQGAEAF
10 | TRBJ2-3 | TRBV28 | NA | ASSSRGDTQY
9 | TRBJ1-1 | TRBV30 | NA | AWSDEIEAF
13 | TRBJ1-3 | TRBV19 | NA | ASKIGVWSGNTIY
10 | TRBJ2-3 | TRBV19 | NA | ASAGVTDTQY
14 | TRBJ2-1 | TRBV27 | NA | ASSSRFPLSYNEQF
12 | TRBJ2-1 | TRBV5-1 | once | ASSTPSGSDEQF
10 | TRBJ1-5 | TRBV30 | few | AWSPGLQPQH
12 | TRBJ2-7 | TRBV5-6 | NA | ASSLQGANDEQY
13 | TRBJ2-7 | TRBV4-1 | NA | ASSQGPGTGREQY
10 | TRBJ1-2 | TRBV7-9 | NA | ASSLTANGYT
12 | TRBJ1-5 | TRBV2 | few | ASKGGQIHQPQH
12 | TRBJ2-7 | TRBV6-5 | few | ASSFRTDNYEQY
14 | TRBJ2-7 | TRBV11-2 | few | ASSLDRGQGINEQY
13 | TRBJ2-1 | TRBV30 | NA | AWSSFSGRYNEQF
11 | TRBJ1-5 | TRBV18 | NA | ASSSGRIQPQH
12 | TRBJ2-2 | TRBV30 | NA | AWKREGRTGELF
13 | TRBJ2-7 | TRBV13 | NA | ASTPPGDRSYEQY
10 | TRBJ2-1 | TRBV5-1 | NA | ASSLQGNEQF
8 | TRBJ2-5 | TRBV30 | NA | AWSLETQY
11 | TRBJ2-3 | TRBV19 | NA | ASSISYPDTQY
13 | TRBJ2-2 | TRBV6-6 | NA | ASRSGTQATGELF
12 | TRBJ2-5 | TRBV4-1 | few | ASSQDEGYETQY
13 | TRBJ2-3 | TRBV9 | NA | ASSVETGAGDTQY
10 | TRBJ2-7 | TRBV29-1 | few | SGGQASGEQY
13 | TRBJ2-5 | TRBV7-9 | few | ASRSGQATQETQY
11 | TRBJ2-7 | TRBV14 | NA | ASSHPGFYEQY
14 | TRBJ2-6 | TRBV28 | few | ASRGATGYGANVLT
13 | TRBJ1-5 | TRBV7-2 | NA | ASSRDRVGGQPQH
14 | TRBJ2-1 | TRBV6-4 | NA | ASSYTPEFRGNEQF
14 | TRBJ2-7 | TRBV4-1 | few | ASSQGRASGSYEQY
11 | TRBJ1-2 | TRBV7-3 | NA | ASSPGRDYGYT
10 | TRBJ1-1 | TRBV30 | few | ALGPRGTEAF
13 | TRBJ1-1 | TRBV28 | few | ASYPPGQGGTEAF
13 | TRBJ1-1 | TRBV7-9 | NA | ASSLADRTNTEAF
13 | TRBJ2-1 | TRBV19 | NA | ASSISTNSYNEQF
16 | TRBJ2-6 | TRBV4-2 | NA | ASSQGRGQGSGANVLT
12 | TRBJ2-7 | TRBV7-9 | few | ASSPARQASEQY
10 | TRBJ1-2 | TRBV16 | NA | ASSQQDYGYT
12 | TRBJ2-5 | TRBV4-2 | NA | ASSQEAGLETQY
9 | TRBJ2-7 | TRBV20-1 | NA | SSQTTYEQY
11 | TRBJ1-2 | TRBV30 | once | AWSVRTGGRYT
12 | TRBJ1-1 | TRBV18 | NA | ASSPDRYNTEAF
11 | TRBJ1-5 | TRBV29-1 | NA | SGGQGAGQPQH
12 | TRBJ2-2 | TRBV5-1 | once | ASGQREMTGELF
10 | TRBJ1-5 | TRBV6-5 | NA | ASSRVNQPQH
16 | TRBJ2-1 | TRBV28 | NA | ASSHIRTGRGDYNEQF